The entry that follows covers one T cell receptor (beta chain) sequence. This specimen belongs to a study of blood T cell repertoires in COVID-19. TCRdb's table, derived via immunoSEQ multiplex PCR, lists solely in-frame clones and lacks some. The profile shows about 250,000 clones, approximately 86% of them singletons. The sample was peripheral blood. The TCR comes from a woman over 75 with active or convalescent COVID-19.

CDR3 nucleotide sequence: TGTGCCAGCAGTTCGCAGACAGGGAGCTCCTACAATGAGCAGTTCTTC. It yields the protein CASSSQTGSSYNEQFF. The chain is built from TRBV27 and TRBJ2-1; 7 nucleotides line up with TRBD1. Germline assignment: CDR1 MNHEY and CDR2 SMNVEV (reference sequence). With V trimmed by 4 bases and J by 0 bases, 6 bases remained unmatched. The CDR3 contains 16 residues.